This T cell receptor (beta chain) appears in the sequencing data of a study of blood T cell repertoires in COVID-19. Generated by immunoSEQ multiplex PCR, the TCRdb table keeps only in-frame clones and is missing some. The sample lists about 370,000 clones; around 89% were seen once. With 4 bases removed from V and 3 bases from J, the gap between germline ends came to 13 bases. CDR3 length: 15 amino acids. Germline V CDR1 and CDR2: MDHEN, SYDVKM. The sequenced sample consisted of peripheral blood. This clonotype was obtained from a woman younger than 45 with COVID-19, enrolled during active disease. The chain uses TRBV28 and TRBJ2-1, with D possibly TRBD2 on 6 matching bases. The CDR3 bases are TGTGCCAGCAGTTACCTCGCGGGGTACTACAATGAGCAGTTCTTC. Amino acids: CASSYLAGYYNEQFF.